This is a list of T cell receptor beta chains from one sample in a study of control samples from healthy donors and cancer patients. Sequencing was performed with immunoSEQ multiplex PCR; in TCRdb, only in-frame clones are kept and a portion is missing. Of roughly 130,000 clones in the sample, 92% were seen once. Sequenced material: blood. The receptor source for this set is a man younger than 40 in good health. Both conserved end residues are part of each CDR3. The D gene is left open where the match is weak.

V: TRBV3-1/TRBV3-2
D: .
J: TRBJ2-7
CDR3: CASSQEGKRREQYF
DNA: TGTGCCAGCAGCCAAGAAGGGAAACGGAGGGAGCAGTACTTC

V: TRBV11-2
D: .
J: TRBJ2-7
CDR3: CASSLDHRQGGHEQYF
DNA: TGTGCCAGCAGCTTAGATCATAGACAGGGAGGACACGAGCAGTACTTC

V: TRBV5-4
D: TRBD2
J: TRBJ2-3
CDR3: CASSLALPGGDTQYF
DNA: TGTGCCAGCAGCTTGGCCCTACCGGGGGGAGATACGCAGTATTTT

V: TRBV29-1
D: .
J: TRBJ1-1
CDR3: CSVGLGVYTEAFF
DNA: TGCAGCGTTGGATTGGGGGTGTACACTGAAGCTTTCTTT

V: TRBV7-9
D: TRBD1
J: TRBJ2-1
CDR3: CASSIGTGDYNEQFF
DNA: TGTGCCAGCAGCATCGGGACAGGGGACTACAATGAGCAGTTCTTC

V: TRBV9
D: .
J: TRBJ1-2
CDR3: CASSVNYGYTF
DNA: TGTGCCAGCAGCGTGAATTATGGCTACACCTTC

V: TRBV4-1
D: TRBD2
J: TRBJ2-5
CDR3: CASSRGLAELIQETQYF
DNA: TGCGCCAGCAGCCGGGGACTAGCAGAGCTAATACAAGAGACCCAGTACTTC

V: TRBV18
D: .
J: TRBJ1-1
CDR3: CASSTGKLLEAFF
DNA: TGTGCCAGCTCTACAGGGAAACTTCTTGAAGCTTTCTTT

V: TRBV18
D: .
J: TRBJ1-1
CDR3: CASSPGQFNTEAFF
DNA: TGTGCCAGCTCACCCGGACAGTTCAACACTGAAGCTTTCTTT

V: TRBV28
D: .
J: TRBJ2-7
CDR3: CASTLGRGYEQYF
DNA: TGTGCCAGCACCCTTGGAAGGGGCTACGAGCAGTACTTC

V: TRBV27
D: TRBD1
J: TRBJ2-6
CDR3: CASSFLLPTGGLGANVLTF
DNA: TGTGCCAGCAGTTTCCTTCTCCCGACAGGGGGCTTGGGGGCCAACGTCCTGACTTTC

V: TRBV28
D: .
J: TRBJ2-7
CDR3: CASSFRGYYEQYF
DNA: TGTGCCAGCAGTTTCCGGGGGTACTACGAGCAGTACTTC